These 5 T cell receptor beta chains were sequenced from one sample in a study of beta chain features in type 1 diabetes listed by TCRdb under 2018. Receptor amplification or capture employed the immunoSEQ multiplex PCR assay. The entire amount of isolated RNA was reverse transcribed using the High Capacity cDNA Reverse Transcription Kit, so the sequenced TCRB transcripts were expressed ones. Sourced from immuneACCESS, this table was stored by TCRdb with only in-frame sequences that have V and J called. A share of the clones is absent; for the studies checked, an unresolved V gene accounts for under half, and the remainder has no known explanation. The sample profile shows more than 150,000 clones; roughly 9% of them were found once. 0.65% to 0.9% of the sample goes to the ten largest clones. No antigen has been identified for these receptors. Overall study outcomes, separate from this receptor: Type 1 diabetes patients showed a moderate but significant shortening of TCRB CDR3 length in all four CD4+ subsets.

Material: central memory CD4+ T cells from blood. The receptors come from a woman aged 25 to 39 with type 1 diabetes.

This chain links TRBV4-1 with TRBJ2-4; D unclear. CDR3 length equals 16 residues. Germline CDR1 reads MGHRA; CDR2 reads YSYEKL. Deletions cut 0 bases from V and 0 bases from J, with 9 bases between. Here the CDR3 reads CASSQEVSVAKNIQYF. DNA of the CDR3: TGCGCCAGCAGCCAAGAGGTTTCAGTAGCCAAAAACATTCAGTACTTC.

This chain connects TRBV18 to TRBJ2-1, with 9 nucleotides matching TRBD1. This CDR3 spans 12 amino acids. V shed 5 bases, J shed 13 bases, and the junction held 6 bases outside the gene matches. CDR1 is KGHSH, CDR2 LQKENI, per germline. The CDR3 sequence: CASSTGGPNQFF. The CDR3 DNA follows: TGTGCCAGCTCAACAGGGGGCCCGAACCAGTTCTTC.

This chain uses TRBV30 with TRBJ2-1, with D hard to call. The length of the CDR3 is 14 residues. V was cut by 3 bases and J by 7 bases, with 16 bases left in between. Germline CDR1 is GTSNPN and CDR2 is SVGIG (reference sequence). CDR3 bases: TGTGCCTGGAGCGCCGGGTCCCTAGTGAATGAGCAGTTCTTC. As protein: CAWSAGSLVNEQFF.

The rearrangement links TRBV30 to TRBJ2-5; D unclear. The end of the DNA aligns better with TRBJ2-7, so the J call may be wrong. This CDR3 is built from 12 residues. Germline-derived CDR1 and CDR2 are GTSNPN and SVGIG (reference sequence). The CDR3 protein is CAYWVRVHEQYF. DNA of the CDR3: TGTGCTTACTGGGTCCGGGTCCACGAGCAGTACTTC.

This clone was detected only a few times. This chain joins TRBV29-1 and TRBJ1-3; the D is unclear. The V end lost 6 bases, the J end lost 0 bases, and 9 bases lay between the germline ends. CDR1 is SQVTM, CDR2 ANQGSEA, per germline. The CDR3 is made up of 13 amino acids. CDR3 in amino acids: CSVKGSSGNTIYF. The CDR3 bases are TGCAGCGTAAAAGGGAGCTCTGGAAACACCATATATTTT.